This T cell receptor (beta chain) was captured in a study of T-cell reconstitution after alpha-beta-depleted transplantation in children. The study, taken as a whole, reports: As was reported, about two months after transplant, alpha-beta T cells came from several hundred expanded graft clones. By one year post-transplant, T-cell counts and diversity largely arose from T cells that were newly produced.

The library targeted TCRbeta and was prepared with unique molecular identifiers. TCRdb redid the calling of the PCR reads with MiXCR, one entry per CDR3 protein. This table has 780,000 or so distinct CDR3 sequences, roughly 15% appearing once. This clonotype turned up a few times. The antigen remains undetermined. The source of this sequence is a male patient under 18 who had a stem cell transplant for acute lymphoblastic leukemia, so the T cells may come from the graft donor. This sample comprised PBMCs, mostly from graft donor cells, obtained 360 days after TCRalphabeta/CD19-depleted stem cell transplant.

The CDR3 loop is CASSQGTSVNEQFF. In nucleotides, the CDR3 is TGTGCCAGCAGCCAAGGGACTAGCGTCAATGAGCAGTTCTTC. The V and J genes are TRBV4-2 and TRBJ2-1; TRBD2 matches at 9 bases. V lost 1 base to trimming and J lost 6 bases; unmatched junction nucleotides: 1. Germline lookup yields CDR1 LGHNA and CDR2 YNFKEQ. The CDR3 length is 14 residues.